The next 3 T cell receptor beta chains were all read from a single sample in a study of T cell clonality in common variable immunodeficiency. The study's findings and limits: Reportedly, TCR beta sequences from common variable immunodeficiency showed fewer deletions and N-nucleotide insertions.

These receptors are not linked to any known antigen. Some clones are missing from TCRdb's copy, which holds only in-frame ones; the method was immunoSEQ multiplex PCR. The sample gives tens of thousands of clones, none seen only once, and the top ten clones hold 5% to 6.5%. Sequenced: peripheral blood mononuclear cells. The source of these receptors is a human donor with common variable immunodeficiency.

As concerns this clone: The missing CDR3 end, 3 residues past where the read stops, is filled in from the germline J gene. V usage is TRBV7-2 and J usage is TRBJ1-1; a possible D gene is TRBD1 (5 bases). CDR1 SGHTA and CDR2 FQGNSA come from the germline V gene. The CDR3 sequence is 15 residues long. Between the trimmed V and J ends, which lost 5 bases and 2 bases, there was a span of 15 bases. CDR3: CASSPLGGGNTEAFF. The covered CDR3 bases are TGTGCCAGCAGCCCACTGGGGGGAGGAAACACTGAA.

This clone was recorded a few times. The read falls 3 residues short of the CDR3 end, and the missing part is taken from the germline J gene. This chain connects TRBV7-2 to TRBJ2-5, with a weak D call TRBD2 (5 bases). The CDR3 loop spans 14 amino acids. Germline V gene lookup returns CDR1 SGHTA and CDR2 FQGNSA. Trimming cost V 5 bases and J 5 bases, with 15 bases left between them. The CDR3 bases that were read are TGTGCCAGCAGCGGCGGACTGCGCCGGGAGACC. This translates into CASSGGLRRET. The whole CDR3 sequence is CASSGGLRRETQYF. Drawing the rest from reference TRBV7-2 and TRBJ2-5, the complete variable domain is GAGVSQSPSNKVTEKGKDVELRCDPISGHTALYWYRQSLGQGLEFLIYFQGNSAPDKSGLPSDRFSAERTGGSVSTLTIQRTQQEDSAVYLCASSGGLRRETQYFGPGTRLLVL.

In its sample, this clone was seen a few times. The sequence runs out 3 residues before the end of the CDR3; the remainder is reconstructed from the germline J gene. V usage is TRBV6-2 or TRBV6-3 and J usage is TRBJ2-7, with 9 bases matching TRBD1. This CDR3 has 14 amino acids. With V trimmed by 6 bases and J by 3 bases, 6 bases remained unmatched. Germline values: CDR1 MNHEY, CDR2 SVGEGT. CDR3: CASRTTGGGYEQYF. CDR3 DNA (partial): TGTGCCAGCAGAACTACAGGGGGCGGCTACGAG.